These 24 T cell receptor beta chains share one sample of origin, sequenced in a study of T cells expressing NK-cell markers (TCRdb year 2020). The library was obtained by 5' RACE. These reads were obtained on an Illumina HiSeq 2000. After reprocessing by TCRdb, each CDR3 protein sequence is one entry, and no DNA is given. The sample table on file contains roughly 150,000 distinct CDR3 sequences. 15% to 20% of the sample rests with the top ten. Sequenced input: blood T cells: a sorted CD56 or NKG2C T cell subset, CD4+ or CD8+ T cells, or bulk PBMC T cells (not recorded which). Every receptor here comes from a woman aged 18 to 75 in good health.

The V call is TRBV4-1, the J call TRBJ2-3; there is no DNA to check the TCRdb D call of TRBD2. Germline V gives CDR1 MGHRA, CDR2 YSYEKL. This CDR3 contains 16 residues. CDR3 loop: CASSQSSGRGVGTQYF.

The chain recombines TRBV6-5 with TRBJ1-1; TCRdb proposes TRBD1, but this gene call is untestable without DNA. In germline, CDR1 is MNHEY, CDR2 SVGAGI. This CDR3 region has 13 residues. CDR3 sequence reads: CASSSGVGAEAFF.

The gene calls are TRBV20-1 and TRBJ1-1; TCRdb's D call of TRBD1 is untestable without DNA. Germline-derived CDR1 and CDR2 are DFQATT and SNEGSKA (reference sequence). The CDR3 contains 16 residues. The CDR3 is CSARDPSTGTHTEAFF.

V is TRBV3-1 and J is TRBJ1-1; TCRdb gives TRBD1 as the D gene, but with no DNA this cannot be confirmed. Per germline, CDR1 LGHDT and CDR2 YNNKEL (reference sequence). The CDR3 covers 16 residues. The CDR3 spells CASSPHTGTGGTEAFF.

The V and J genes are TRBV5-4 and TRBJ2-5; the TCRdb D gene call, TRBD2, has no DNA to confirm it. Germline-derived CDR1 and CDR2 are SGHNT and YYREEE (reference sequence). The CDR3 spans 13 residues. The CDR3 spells CASSLEPAGTQYF.

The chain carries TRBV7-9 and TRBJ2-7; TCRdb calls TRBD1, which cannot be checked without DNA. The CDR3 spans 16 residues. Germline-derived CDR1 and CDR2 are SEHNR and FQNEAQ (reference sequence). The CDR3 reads CASSPLPGLGGYEQYF.

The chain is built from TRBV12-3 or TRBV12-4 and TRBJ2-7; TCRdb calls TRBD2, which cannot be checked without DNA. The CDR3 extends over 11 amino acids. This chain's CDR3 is CASSSLEEQYF.

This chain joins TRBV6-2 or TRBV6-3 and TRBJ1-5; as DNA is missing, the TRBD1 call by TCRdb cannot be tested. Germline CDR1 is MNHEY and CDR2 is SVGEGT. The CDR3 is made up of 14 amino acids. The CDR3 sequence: CASSPVGGGQPQHF.

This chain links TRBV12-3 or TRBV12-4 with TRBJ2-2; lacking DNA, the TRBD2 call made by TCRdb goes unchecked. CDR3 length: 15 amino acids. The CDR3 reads CASSLQGVVTGELFF.

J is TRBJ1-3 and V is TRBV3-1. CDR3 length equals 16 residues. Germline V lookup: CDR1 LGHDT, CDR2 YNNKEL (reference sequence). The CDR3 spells CASSQVRTDSGNTIYF.

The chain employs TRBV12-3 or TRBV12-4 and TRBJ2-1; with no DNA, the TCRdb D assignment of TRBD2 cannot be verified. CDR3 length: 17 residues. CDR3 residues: CASSFGTSGRMGDEQFF.

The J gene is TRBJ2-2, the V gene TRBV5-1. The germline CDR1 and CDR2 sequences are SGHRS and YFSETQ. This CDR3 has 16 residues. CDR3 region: CASSLAWQVNTGELFF. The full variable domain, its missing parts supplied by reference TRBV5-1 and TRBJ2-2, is KAGVTQTPRYLIKTRGQQVTLSCSPISGHRSVSWYQQTPGQGLQFLFEYFSETQRNKGNFPGRFSGRQFSNSRSEMNVSTLELGDSALYLCASSLAWQVNTGELFFGEGSRLTVL.

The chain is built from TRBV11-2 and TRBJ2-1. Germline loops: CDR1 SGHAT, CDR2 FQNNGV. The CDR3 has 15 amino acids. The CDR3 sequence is CASSALRGSYNEQFF.

This CDR3 reads CSARDFRVAGGLADTQYF. The chain combines TRBV20-1 with TRBJ2-3; TCRdb lists TRBD2, though no DNA is available to test this call. CDR3 size: 18 residues. Germline-derived CDR1 and CDR2 are DFQATT and SNEGSKA (reference sequence).

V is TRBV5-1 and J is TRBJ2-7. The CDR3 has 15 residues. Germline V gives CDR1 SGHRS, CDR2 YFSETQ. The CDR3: CASSFNGGSSYEQYF.

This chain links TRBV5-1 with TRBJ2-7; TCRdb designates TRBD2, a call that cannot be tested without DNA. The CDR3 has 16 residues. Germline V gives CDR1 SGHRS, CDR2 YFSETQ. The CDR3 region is CASTPLPSGVSYEQYF.

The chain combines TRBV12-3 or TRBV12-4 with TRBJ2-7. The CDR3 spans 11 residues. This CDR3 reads CASSFSGEQYF.

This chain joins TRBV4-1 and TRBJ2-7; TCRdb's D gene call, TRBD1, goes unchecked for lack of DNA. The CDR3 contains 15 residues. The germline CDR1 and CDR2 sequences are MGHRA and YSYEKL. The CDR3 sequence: CASSQQGAANYEQYF.

The CDR3 protein is CATALGTRTDTQYF. The chain couples TRBV24-1 to TRBJ2-3. The CDR3 covers 14 residues. Germline-derived CDR1 and CDR2 are KGHDR and SFDVKD.

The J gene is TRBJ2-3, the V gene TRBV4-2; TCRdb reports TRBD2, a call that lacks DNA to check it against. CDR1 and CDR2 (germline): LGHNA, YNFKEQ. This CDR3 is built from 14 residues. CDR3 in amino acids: CASSQGTSGRAQYF.

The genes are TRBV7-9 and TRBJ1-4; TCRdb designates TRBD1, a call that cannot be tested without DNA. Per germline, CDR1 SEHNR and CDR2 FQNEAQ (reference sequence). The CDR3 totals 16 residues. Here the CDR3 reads CASSRLEGGATGKLFF.

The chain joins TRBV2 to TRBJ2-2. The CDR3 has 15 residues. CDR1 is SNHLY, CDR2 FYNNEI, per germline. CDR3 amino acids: CASRVARSYTGELFF.

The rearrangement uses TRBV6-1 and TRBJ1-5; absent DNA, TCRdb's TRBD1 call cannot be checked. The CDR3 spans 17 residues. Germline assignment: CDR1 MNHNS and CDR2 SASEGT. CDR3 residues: CASSAGQGLVTNQPQHF.

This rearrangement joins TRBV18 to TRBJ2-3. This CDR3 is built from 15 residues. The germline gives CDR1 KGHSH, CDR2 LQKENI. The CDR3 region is CASSPLPNSADTQYF. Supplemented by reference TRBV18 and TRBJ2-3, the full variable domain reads NAGVMQNPRHLVRRRGQEARLRCSPMKGHSHVYWYRQLPEEGLKFMVYLQKENIIDESGMPKERFSAEFPKEGPSILRIQQVVRGDSAAYFCASSPLPNSADTQYFGPGTRLTVL.